This TCR beta chain stems from a study of T cell clonality in common variable immunodeficiency. The sample holds many counts of this clone. The CDR3 is cut off 3 residues early in the read; its end comes from the germline J gene. Only in-frame clones appear in the TCRdb table, and some are missing; sequencing was by immunoSEQ multiplex PCR. There are 35,000 to 50,000 clones in the sample, none observed a single time. CDR1 and CDR2 (germline): SEHNR, FQNEAQ (reference sequence). Germline trimming cut 5 bases from V and 2 bases from J; bases unmatched to any gene: 2. This CDR3 spans 15 amino acids. The chain combines TRBV7-9 with TRBJ2-3, with TRBD2 identical over 12 bases. This TCR was recovered from a person aged 18-70 years in good health. Sequences were obtained from peripheral blood mononuclear cells. The CDR3 protein is CASSRTSGATDTQYF. The CDR3 bases that were read are TGTGCCAGCAGCAGGACTAGCGGGGCCACAGATACG.